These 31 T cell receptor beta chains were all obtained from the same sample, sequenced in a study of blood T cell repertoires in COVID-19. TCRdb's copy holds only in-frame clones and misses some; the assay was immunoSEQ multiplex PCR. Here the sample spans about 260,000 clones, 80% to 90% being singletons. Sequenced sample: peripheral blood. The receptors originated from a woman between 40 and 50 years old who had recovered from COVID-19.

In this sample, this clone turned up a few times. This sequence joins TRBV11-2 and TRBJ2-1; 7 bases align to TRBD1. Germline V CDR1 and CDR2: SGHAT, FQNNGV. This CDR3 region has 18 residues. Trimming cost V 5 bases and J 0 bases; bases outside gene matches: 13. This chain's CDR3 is CASSKWTGGTSSYNEQFF. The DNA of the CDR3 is TGTGCCAGCAGCAAATGGACAGGCGGCACCAGCTCCTACAATGAGCAGTTCTTC. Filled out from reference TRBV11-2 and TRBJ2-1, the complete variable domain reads EAGVAQSPRYKIIEKRQSVAFWCNPISGHATLYWYQQILGQGPKLLIQFQNNGVVDDSQLPKDRFSAERLKGVDSTLKIQPAKLEDSAVYLCASSKWTGGTSSYNEQFFGPGTRLTVL.

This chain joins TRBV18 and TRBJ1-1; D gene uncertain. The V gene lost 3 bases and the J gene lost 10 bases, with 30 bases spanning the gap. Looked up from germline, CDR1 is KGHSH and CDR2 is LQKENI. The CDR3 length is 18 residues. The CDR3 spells CASSPNIFGVSHFSGAFF. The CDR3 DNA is TGTGCCAGCTCACCGAATATCTTCGGGGTCTCCCACTTCTCTGGAGCTTTCTTT.

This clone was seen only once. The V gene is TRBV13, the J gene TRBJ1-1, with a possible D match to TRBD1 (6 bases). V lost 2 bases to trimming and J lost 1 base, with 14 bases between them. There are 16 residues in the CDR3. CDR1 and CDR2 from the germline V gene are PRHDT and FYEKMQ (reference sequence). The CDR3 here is CASSLKGRTANTEAFF. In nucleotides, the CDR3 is TGTGCCAGCAGCTTAAAAGGAAGGACAGCGAACACTGAAGCTTTCTTT.

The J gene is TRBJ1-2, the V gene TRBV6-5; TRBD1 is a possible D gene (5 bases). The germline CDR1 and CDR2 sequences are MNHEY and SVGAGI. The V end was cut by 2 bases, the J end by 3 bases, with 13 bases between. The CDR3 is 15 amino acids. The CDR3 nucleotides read TGTGCCAGCAGTTACGGAGCAGGGAAGGACTATGGCTACACCTTC. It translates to CASSYGAGKDYGYTF.

The CDR3 reads CASRPRTSGFTDTQYF. The CDR3 bases are TGTGCCAGCAGGCCGAGGACTAGCGGATTCACAGATACGCAGTATTTT. The chain recombines TRBV27 with TRBJ2-3, with 10 bases identical to TRBD2. Germline values: CDR1 MNHEY, CDR2 SMNVEV (reference sequence). V dropped 6 bases and J dropped 2; count of bases not matched to a gene: 8. CDR3 size: 16 residues.

The CDR3 bases are TGTGCCAGCAGCTCTAGTTCCCGGGACACCATATATTTT. This codes for CASSSSSRDTIYF. The V call is TRBV7-9, the J call TRBJ1-3; D is uncertain. This CDR3 is built from 13 residues. Germline CDR1 is SEHNR and CDR2 is FQNEAQ (reference sequence). Between the trimmed V and J ends, which lost 4 bases and 8 bases, there was a span of 12 bases.

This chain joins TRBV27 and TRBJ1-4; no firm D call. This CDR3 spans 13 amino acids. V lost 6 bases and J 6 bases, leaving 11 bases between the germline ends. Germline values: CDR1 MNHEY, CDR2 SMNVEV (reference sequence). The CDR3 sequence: CASSLLGHEKLFF. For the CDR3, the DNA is TGTGCCAGCAGCCTATTGGGCCATGAAAAACTGTTTTTT. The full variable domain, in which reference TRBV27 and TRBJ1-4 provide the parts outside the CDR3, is EAQVTQNPRYLITVTGKKLTVTCSQNMNHEYMSWYRQDPGLGLRQIYYSMNVEVTDKGDVPEGYKVSRKEKRNFPLILESPSPNQTSLYFCASSLLGHEKLFFGSGTQLSVL.

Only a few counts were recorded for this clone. In DNA, the CDR3 is TGTGCCAGCTCAGCATGGACAGGGGACACCGGGGAGCTGTTTTTT. Translation: CASSAWTGDTGELFF. J is TRBJ2-2 and V is TRBV18, with 9 bases identical to TRBD1. This CDR3 contains 15 residues. Germline V gene lookup returns CDR1 KGHSH and CDR2 LQKENI. Unmatched junction bases numbered 4, after V lost 5 bases and J lost 3 bases.

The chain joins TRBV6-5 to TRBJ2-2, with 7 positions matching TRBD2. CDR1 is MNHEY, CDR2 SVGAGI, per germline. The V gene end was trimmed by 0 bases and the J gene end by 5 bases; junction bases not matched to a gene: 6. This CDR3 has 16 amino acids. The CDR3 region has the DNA TGTGCCAGCAGTTACTCAAGCGGGGACTTTACCGGGGAGCTGTTTTTT. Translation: CASSYSSGDFTGELFF.

CDR3 sequence (DNA): TGCGCCAGCAGCTTGGTGGAGACAGCTACTTACGAGCAGTACTTC. It specifies CASSLVETATYEQYF. The chain couples TRBV5-1 to TRBJ2-7; D perhaps matches TRBD1 (5 bases). V dropped 0 bases and J dropped 4 bases, with 14 bases sitting between them. This CDR3 region has 15 residues. Germline CDR1 SGHRS, CDR2 YFSETQ. Drawing the rest from reference TRBV5-1 and TRBJ2-7, the complete variable domain is KAGVTQTPRYLIKTRGQQVTLSCSPISGHRSVSWYQQTPGQGLQFLFEYFSETQRNKGNFPGRFSGRQFSNSRSEMNVSTLELGDSALYLCASSLVETATYEQYFGPGTRLTVT.

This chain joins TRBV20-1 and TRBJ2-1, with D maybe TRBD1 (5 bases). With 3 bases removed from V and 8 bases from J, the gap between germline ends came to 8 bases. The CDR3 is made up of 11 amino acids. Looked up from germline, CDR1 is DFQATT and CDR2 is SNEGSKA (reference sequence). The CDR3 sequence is CSARRTHEQFF. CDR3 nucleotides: TGCAGTGCTAGGCGGACACATGAGCAGTTCTTC.

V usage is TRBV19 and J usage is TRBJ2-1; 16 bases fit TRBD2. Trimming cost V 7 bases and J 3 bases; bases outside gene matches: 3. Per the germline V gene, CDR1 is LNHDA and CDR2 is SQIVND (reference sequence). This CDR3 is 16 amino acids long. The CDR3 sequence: CASKGLAGGDYNEQFF. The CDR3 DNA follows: TGTGCCAGTAAGGGACTAGCGGGGGGGGACTACAATGAGCAGTTCTTC. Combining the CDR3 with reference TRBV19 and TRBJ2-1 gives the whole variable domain DGGITQSPKYLFRKEGQNVTLSCEQNLNHDAMYWYRQDPGQGLRLIYYSQIVNDFQKGDIAEGYSVSREKKESFPLTVTSAQKNPTAFYLCASKGLAGGDYNEQFFGPGTRLTVL.

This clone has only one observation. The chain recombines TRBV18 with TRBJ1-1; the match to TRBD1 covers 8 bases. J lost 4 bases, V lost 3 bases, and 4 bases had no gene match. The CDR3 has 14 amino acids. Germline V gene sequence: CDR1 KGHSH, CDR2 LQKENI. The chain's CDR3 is CASSPDRVGTEAFF. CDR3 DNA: TGTGCCAGCTCACCGGACAGGGTTGGCACTGAAGCTTTCTTT.

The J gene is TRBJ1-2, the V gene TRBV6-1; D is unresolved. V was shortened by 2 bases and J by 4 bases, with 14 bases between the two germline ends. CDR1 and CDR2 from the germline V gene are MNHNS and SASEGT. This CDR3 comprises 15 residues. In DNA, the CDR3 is TGTGCCAGCAGTGAACGGAGGGCGATCTTCTATGGCTACACCTTC. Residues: CASSERRAIFYGYTF.

The CDR3, as DNA: TGTGCCAGTAGTATGTTGGCAGGGGGCAGCTATGGCTACACCTTC. Amino acid sequence: CASSMLAGGSYGYTF. The rearrangement joins TRBV19 to TRBJ1-2; 8 nucleotides agree with TRBD1. V shed 3 bases and J 4 bases; nucleotides not matched to a gene: 7. Germline V gives CDR1 LNHDA, CDR2 SQIVND (reference sequence). The CDR3 has 15 amino acids.

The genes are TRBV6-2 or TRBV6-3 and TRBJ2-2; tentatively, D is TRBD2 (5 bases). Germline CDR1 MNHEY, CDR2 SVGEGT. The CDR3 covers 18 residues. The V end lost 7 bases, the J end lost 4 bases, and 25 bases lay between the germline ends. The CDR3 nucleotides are TGTGCCAGCATCCCGGGGTTCTGGACCCCACGGGGCACCGGGGAGCTGTTTTTT. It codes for CASIPGFWTPRGTGELFF.

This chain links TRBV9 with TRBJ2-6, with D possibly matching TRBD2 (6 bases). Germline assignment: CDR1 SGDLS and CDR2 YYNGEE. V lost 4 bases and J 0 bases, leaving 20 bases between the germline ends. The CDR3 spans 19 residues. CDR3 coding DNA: TGTGCCAGCAGCTCCGGCGGGGCCCGCGCGGGCTCTGGGGCCAACGTCCTGACTTTC. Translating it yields CASSSGGARAGSGANVLTF.

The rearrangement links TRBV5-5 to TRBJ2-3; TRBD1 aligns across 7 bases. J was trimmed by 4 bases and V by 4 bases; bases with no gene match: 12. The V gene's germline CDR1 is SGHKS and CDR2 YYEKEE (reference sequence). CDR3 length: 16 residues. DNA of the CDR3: TGTGCCAGCAGCGGGAAGGGGGCAGAAAATGCAGATACGCAGTATTTT. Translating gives CASSGKGAENADTQYF.

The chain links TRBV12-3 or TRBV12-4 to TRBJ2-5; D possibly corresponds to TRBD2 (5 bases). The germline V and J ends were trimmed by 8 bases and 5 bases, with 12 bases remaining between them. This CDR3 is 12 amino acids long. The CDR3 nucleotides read TGTGCCAGCGCCGGGGATGGGGAGACCCAGTACTTC. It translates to CASAGDGETQYF.

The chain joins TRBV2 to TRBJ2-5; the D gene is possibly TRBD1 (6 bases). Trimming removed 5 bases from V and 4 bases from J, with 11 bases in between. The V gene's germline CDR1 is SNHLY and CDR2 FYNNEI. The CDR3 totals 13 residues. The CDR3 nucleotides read TGTGCCAGCAGTCCGGACAGAAGAGAGACCCAGTACTTC. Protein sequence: CASSPDRRETQYF. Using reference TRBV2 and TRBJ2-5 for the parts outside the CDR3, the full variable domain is EPEVTQTPSHQVTQMGQEVILRCVPISNHLYFYWYRQILGQKVEFLVSFYNNEISEKSEIFDDQFSVERPDGSNFTLKIRSTKLEDSAMYFCASSPDRRETQYFGPGTRLLVL.

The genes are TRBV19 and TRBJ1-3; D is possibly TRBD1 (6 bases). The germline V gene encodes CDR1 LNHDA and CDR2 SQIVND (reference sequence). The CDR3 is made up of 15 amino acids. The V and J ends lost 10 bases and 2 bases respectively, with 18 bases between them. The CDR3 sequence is CATHFRAGAGNTIYF. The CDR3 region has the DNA TGTGCCACCCATTTCAGAGCAGGGGCTGGAAACACCATATATTTT.

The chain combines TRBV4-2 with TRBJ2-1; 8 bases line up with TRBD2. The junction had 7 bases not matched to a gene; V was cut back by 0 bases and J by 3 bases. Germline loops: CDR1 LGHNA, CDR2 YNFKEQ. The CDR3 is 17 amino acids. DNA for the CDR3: TGTGCCAGCAGCCAAGATCCCCCGGGGGGGGACTACAATGAGCAGTTCTTC. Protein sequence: CASSQDPPGGDYNEQFF.

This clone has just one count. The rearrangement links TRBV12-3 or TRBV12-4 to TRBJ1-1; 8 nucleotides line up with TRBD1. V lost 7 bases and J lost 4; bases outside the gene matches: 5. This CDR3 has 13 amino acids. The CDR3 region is CASTIDRGTEAFF. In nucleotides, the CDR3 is TGTGCCAGCACCATAGACAGGGGCACTGAAGCTTTCTTT.

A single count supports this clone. CDR3 nucleotide sequence: TGTGCCAGCAACAGCAGGGCTAACTATGGCTACACCTTC. It encodes CASNSRANYGYTF. The V gene is TRBV12-3 or TRBV12-4, the J gene TRBJ1-2, with D perhaps TRBD1 (5 bases). CDR3 length: 13 residues. V was cut by 7 bases and J by 0 bases, with 9 bases left in between.

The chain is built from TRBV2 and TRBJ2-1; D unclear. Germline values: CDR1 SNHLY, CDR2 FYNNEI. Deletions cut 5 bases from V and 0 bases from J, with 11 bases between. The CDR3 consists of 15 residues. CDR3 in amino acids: CASSRGESSYNEQFF. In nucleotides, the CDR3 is TGTGCCAGCAGTCGAGGAGAGAGCTCCTACAATGAGCAGTTCTTC.

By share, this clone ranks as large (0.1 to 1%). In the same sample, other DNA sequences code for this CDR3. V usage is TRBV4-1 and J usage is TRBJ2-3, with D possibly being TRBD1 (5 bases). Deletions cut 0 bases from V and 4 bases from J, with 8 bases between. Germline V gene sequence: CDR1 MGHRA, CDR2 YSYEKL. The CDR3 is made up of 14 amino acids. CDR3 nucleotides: TGCGCCAGCAGCCAAGACATAGGGGCAGATACGCAGTATTTT. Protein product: CASSQDIGADTQYF.

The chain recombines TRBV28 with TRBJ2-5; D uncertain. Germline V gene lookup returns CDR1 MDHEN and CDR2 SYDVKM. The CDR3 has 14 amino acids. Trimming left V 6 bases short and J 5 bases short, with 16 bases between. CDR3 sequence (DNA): TGTGCCAGCAGACTCTTCGCGCGTGCGGAGACCCAGTACTTC. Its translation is CASRLFARAETQYF.

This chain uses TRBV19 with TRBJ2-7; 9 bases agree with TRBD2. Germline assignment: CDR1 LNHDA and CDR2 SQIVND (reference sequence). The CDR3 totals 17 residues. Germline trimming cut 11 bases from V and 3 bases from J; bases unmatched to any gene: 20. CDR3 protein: CAADPSPGTSFRYEQYF. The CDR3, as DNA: TGTGCCGCCGACCCCTCCCCCGGGACTAGCTTTCGCTACGAGCAGTACTTC.

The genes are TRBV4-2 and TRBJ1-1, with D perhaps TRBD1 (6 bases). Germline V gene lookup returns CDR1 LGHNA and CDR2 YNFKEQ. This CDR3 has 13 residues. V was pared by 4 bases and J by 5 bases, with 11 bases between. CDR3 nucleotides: TGTGCCAGCAGCCCAGGTAGGGGGACTGAAGCTTTCTTT. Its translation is CASSPGRGTEAFF.

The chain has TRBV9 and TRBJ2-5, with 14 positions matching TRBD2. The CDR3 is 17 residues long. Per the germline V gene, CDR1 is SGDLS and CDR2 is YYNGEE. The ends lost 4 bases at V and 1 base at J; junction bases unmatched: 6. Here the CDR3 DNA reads TGTGCCAGCAGCATCGGACTAGCGGGGGGCGGCCAAGAGACCCAGTACTTC. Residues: CASSIGLAGGGQETQYF. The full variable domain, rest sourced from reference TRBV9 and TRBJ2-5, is DSGVTQTPKHLITATGQRVTLRCSPRSGDLSVYWYQQSLDQGLQFLIQYYNGEERAKGNILERFSAQQFPDLHSELNLSSLELGDSALYFCASSIGLAGGGQETQYFGPGTRLLVL.

CDR3 region: CASSVQAYNEQFF. Here the CDR3 DNA reads TGTGCCAGCAGCGTTCAGGCCTACAATGAGCAGTTCTTC. The J gene is TRBJ2-1, the V gene TRBV9, with D hard to call. Germline lookup yields CDR1 SGDLS and CDR2 YYNGEE. The V end was cut by 2 bases, the J end by 2 bases, with 5 bases between. CDR3 length: 13 residues.